These 20 T cell receptor beta chains were sequenced from one sample in a study of human T cells and chemical hapten exposure. Time point defined: pre-sensitization, week 0. Treatment noted: therapeutic diphenylcyclopropenone sensitization with weekly scalp DPC. TCRdb itself ran the RACE reads through MiXCR, one entry per CDR3 protein. The sample carries some 200,000 distinct CDR3 sequences, roughly 30% recorded once. The sample consisted of whole blood, taken in connection with sensitization to the hapten diphenylcyclopropenone (DPC). Receptor source: a woman aged 25-40 years with alopecia areata. Some clones in this sample may be carry-over from other donors' samples.

This chain links TRBV7-2 with TRBJ2-3, with D perhaps matching TRBD1 or TRBD2 (5 bases each). Trimming pared 2 bases from V and 0 bases from J, leaving 9 bases between. Germline assignment: CDR1 SGHTA and CDR2 FQGNSA. CDR3 length equals 15 residues. CDR3 in amino acids: CASSLRGGSTDTQYF. CDR3 DNA: TGTGCCAGCAGCTTACGGGGCGGAAGCACAGATACGCAGTATTTT.

This clonotype was seen only a few times. The V call is TRBV20-1, the J call TRBJ1-1; D is perhaps TRBD1 (6 bases). Germline V gene sequence: CDR1 DFQATT, CDR2 SNEGSKA (reference sequence). CDR3 length: 14 amino acids. Trimming pared 4 bases from V and 0 bases from J, leaving 12 bases between. CDR3: CSATGQLMNTEAFF. DNA for the CDR3: TGCAGTGCTACAGGACAGCTGATGAACACTGAAGCTTTCTTT.

This chain joins TRBV27 and TRBJ2-4; no reliable D call. Germline V gene sequence: CDR1 MNHEY, CDR2 SMNVEV (reference sequence). The V end was cut by 3 bases, the J end by 1 base, with 7 bases between. The CDR3 is 14 residues long. The CDR3 DNA reads TGTGCCAGCAGTTTCCAAGGGGCCAAAAACATTCAGTACTTC. Protein sequence: CASSFQGAKNIQYF.

This chain links TRBV29-1 with TRBJ2-3, with D tentatively TRBD2 (7 bases). Germline V lookup: CDR1 SQVTM, CDR2 ANQGSEA. The CDR3 length is 12 residues. V shed 5 bases and J shed 5 bases, with 11 bases lying between them. The CDR3 here is CSVRGAGDTQYF. In nucleotides, the CDR3 is TGCAGCGTTCGGGGGGCTGGAGATACGCAGTATTTT.

CDR3 sequence reads: CASSLGGFPSSYEQYF. The CDR3, as DNA: TGTGCCAGCAGTTTGGGGGGCTTCCCCAGCTCCTACGAGCAGTACTTC. The V gene is TRBV28, the J gene TRBJ2-7; either TRBD1 or TRBD2 may supply D (6 bases each). The V gene lost 3 bases and the J gene lost 0 bases, with 15 bases spanning the gap. This CDR3 has 16 amino acids. Germline V gives CDR1 MDHEN, CDR2 SYDVKM. Drawing the rest from reference TRBV28 and TRBJ2-7, the complete variable domain is DVKVTQSSRYLVKRTGEKVFLECVQDMDHENMFWYRQDPGLGLRLIYFSYDVKMKEKGDIPEGYSVSREKKERFSLILESASTNQTSMYLCASSLGGFPSSYEQYFGPGTRLTVT.

J is TRBJ1-2 and V is TRBV29-1; 9 bases line up with TRBD1. V was pared by 4 bases and J by 7 bases, with 10 bases of the junction left unmatched. The CDR3 is 14 amino acids. Looked up from germline, CDR1 is SQVTM and CDR2 is ANQGSEA. CDR3 sequence (DNA): TGCAGCGTTGTTCCGGGACAGGGTTTAGGTGGCTACACCTTC. Encoded protein: CSVVPGQGLGGYTF.

The rearrangement joins TRBV20-1 to TRBJ2-7, with D unclear. Germline lookup yields CDR1 DFQATT and CDR2 SNEGSKA (reference sequence). This CDR3 region has 16 residues. The V and J ends lost 1 base and 6 bases respectively, with 22 bases between them. The CDR3 DNA reads TGCAGTGCTAGAGCCCTGTTTGGGCCAACTGCCGCCGAGCAGTACTTC. It encodes CSARALFGPTAAEQYF.

The rearrangement joins TRBV25-1 to TRBJ2-2, with a possible D match to TRBD1 (6 bases). V lost 5 bases to trimming and J lost 0 bases, with 10 bases between them. In germline, CDR1 is MGHDK, CDR2 SYGVNS. The CDR3 has 15 amino acids. The CDR3 sequence: CASSRPGANTGELFF. CDR3 bases: TGTGCCAGCAGTAGACCAGGGGCGAACACCGGGGAGCTGTTTTTT.

This clonotype was detected only a few times. V is TRBV27 and J is TRBJ2-1; 9 bases match TRBD2. The CDR3 runs 15 residues. J gave up 6 bases and V 7 bases, and 10 bases lay outside the gene matches. Germline lookup yields CDR1 MNHEY and CDR2 SMNVEV (reference sequence). The CDR3 is CASTSPGTSLNEQFF. In DNA form, the CDR3 reads TGTGCCAGCACGTCTCCCGGGACTAGCCTCAATGAGCAGTTCTTC.

The chain has TRBV11-1 and TRBJ2-7, with D perhaps TRBD2 (5 bases). The CDR3 covers 14 residues. CDR1 and CDR2 from the germline V gene are SGHAT and FQDESV (reference sequence). Trimming pared 3 bases from V and 3 bases from J, leaving 12 bases between. CDR3 amino acids: CASSFQLDFYEQYF. As DNA, the CDR3 is TGTGCCAGCAGCTTCCAACTAGACTTCTACGAGCAGTACTTC.

The chain employs TRBV4-2 and TRBJ2-2; D call uncertain. Germline V gene lookup returns CDR1 LGHNA and CDR2 YNFKEQ. V was cut by 3 bases and J by 4 bases, with 9 bases left in between. The CDR3 has 14 residues. The CDR3 nucleotides are TGTGCCAGCAGCCAGCTTCCGGGCACCGGGGAGCTGTTTTTT. This translates into CASSQLPGTGELFF.

This clonotype was seen repeatedly, ten times or more. The rearrangement uses TRBV20-1 and TRBJ1-1; D gene ambiguous. CDR1 is DFQATT, CDR2 SNEGSKA, per germline (reference sequence). The V end lost 6 bases, the J end lost 0 bases, and 17 bases lay between the germline ends. The CDR3 length is 15 residues. CDR3 residues: CSAPRGPGMNTEAFF. Here the CDR3 DNA reads TGCAGTGCCCCCCGCGGGCCCGGGATGAACACTGAAGCTTTCTTT.

Points on this clonotype: Because the CDR3's place on the DNA is in doubt, the DNA is left out and the CDR3 is given as listed by TCRdb. This rearrangement joins TRBV2 to TRBJ1-4. The CDR3 spans 13 residues, counting both ends. Germline V gene lookup returns CDR1 SNHLY and CDR2 FYNNEI. The CDR3 protein is CASILALAEKLFF.

This clonotype has a handful of counts. V usage is TRBV4-2 and J usage is TRBJ2-1; 14 bases fit TRBD2. The CDR3 length is 16 residues. Germline assignment: CDR1 LGHNA and CDR2 YNFKEQ. The V segment lost 3 bases and the J segment 7 bases; nucleotides outside the gene matches: 5. The CDR3 is CASSHRLAGGDNEQFF. CDR3 coding DNA: TGTGCCAGCAGCCACAGACTAGCGGGAGGGGATAATGAGCAGTTCTTC.

This clonotype has more than one count but fewer than ten. CDR3 loop: CSASSGGAGNEQFF. The CDR3 nucleotides read TGCAGTGCTTCTAGCGGGGGGGCCGGAAATGAGCAGTTCTTC. The chain employs TRBV20-1 and TRBJ2-1; 12 bases match TRBD2. J lost 7 bases, V lost 5 bases, and 6 bases had no gene match. This CDR3 has 14 residues. Germline CDR1 is DFQATT and CDR2 is SNEGSKA (reference sequence).

V is TRBV4-3 and J is TRBJ2-7; tentatively, D is TRBD1 (6 bases). Germline CDR1 LGHNA, CDR2 YSLEER. With 1 base removed from V and 0 bases from J, the gap between germline ends came to 16 bases. This CDR3 has 17 amino acids. This CDR3 is CASSQAATGSLSYEQYF. The CDR3 nucleotides are TGCGCCAGCAGCCAAGCCGCAACAGGGTCACTCTCCTACGAGCAGTACTTC.

CDR3 nucleotide sequence: TGCAGTGCTAGTCGGCGGGGGGACGCCAGGGAGCAGTTCTTC. Amino acid sequence: CSASRRGDAREQFF. The gene calls are TRBV20-1 and TRBJ2-1, with 8 bases fitting TRBD2. The CDR3 has 14 amino acids. CDR1 is DFQATT and CDR2 is SNEGSKA in the germline V gene (reference sequence). J was trimmed by 10 bases and V by 3 bases; bases with no gene match: 11.

The chain combines TRBV6-2 or TRBV6-3 with TRBJ2-2; D remains unclear. CDR3 length: 13 residues. V lost 7 bases, J lost 4 bases, and 10 bases lay in between. Germline V gene data show CDR1 as MNHEY and CDR2 as SVGEGT. This CDR3 reads CASNDRSTGELFF. CDR3 DNA sequence: TGTGCCAGCAACGATAGAAGCACCGGGGAGCTGTTTTTT.

V usage is TRBV20-1 and J usage is TRBJ2-7; 13 bases align to TRBD2. CDR3 size: 14 residues. Per the germline V gene, CDR1 is DFQATT and CDR2 is SNEGSKA (reference sequence). Unmatched junction bases numbered 4, after V lost 1 base and J lost 7 bases. The CDR3 DNA is TGCAGTGCTAGAGGAGGGACTAGCGGGAATGAGCAGTACTTC. Protein: CSARGGTSGNEQYF.

The genes are TRBV5-4 and TRBJ2-1; possibly TRBD1 for D (5 bases). Trimming stripped 5 bases from V and 3 bases from J, with 12 bases between. Germline assignment: CDR1 SGHNT and CDR2 YYREEE (reference sequence). The CDR3 has 14 residues. CDR3 nucleotides: TGTGCCAGCAGTTTCACAGGTGACTACAATGAGCAGTTCTTC. This gives the protein CASSFTGDYNEQFF.